One and the same sample provided the 12 T cell receptor beta chains below, sequenced in a study of T cell responses to AZD1222 COVID-19 vaccine. The repertoire was sequenced with immunoSEQ multiplex PCR; TCRdb's copy has only in-frame clones and lacks some. The data show over 110,000 clones, with 85% to 95% seen just once and roughly 9.9% held by the top ten. This specimen was peripheral blood, taken 28 days after the second AZD1222 dose. The receptors originated from an adult who received the AZD1222 COVID-19 vaccine.

With regard to this clone: Other DNA sequences from this sample encode an identical CDR3 as well. The V call is TRBV7-8, the J call TRBJ2-1; D gene uncertain. The CDR3 extends over 11 amino acids. Trimming shortened V by 5 bases and J by 2 bases, and 1 base separated the two germline ends. CDR1 is SGHVS, CDR2 FQNEAQ, per germline. Here the CDR3 reads CASSPYNEQFF. CDR3 sequence (DNA): TGTGCCAGCAGCCCCTACAATGAGCAGTTCTTC. Full variable domain (missing parts from reference TRBV7-8 and TRBJ2-1): GAGVSQSPRYKVAKRGQDVALRCDPISGHVSLFWYQQALGQGPEFLTYFQNEAQLDKSGLPSDRFFAERPEGSVSTLKIQRTQQEDSAVYLCASSPYNEQFFGPGTRLTVL.

This sequence joins TRBV4-2 and TRBJ1-5; D is undetermined. Trimming pared 1 base from V and 7 bases from J, leaving 14 bases between. Germline V gene data show CDR1 as LGHNA and CDR2 as YNFKEQ. The CDR3 has 15 amino acids. Here the CDR3 reads CASSQVGEGHQPQHF. DNA of the CDR3: TGTGCCAGCAGCCAAGTGGGCGAAGGGCACCAGCCCCAGCATTTT.

This sequence joins TRBV27 and TRBJ1-5; D is perhaps TRBD1 (5 bases). The CDR3 contains 14 residues. CDR1 and CDR2 from the germline V gene are MNHEY and SMNVEV (reference sequence). V dropped 1 base and J dropped 5 bases, with 9 bases sitting between them. Written as DNA, the CDR3 is TGTGCCAGCAGTTTATTGGGGGAGGATCAGCCCCAGCATTTT. This sequence encodes CASSLLGEDQPQHF.

V gene TRBV7-2 combines with J gene TRBJ1-2; no definite D call. CDR1 and CDR2 (germline): SGHTA, FQGNSA. The V and J ends lost 6 bases and 5 bases respectively, with 22 bases between them. The CDR3 sequence is 16 residues long. The CDR3 DNA reads TGTGCCAGCAGTACCGGAACAATCCGATCTCGATATGGCTACACCTTC. Its protein is CASSTGTIRSRYGYTF.

V usage is TRBV3-1 (or the pseudogene TRBV3-2) and J usage is TRBJ1-2; D unresolved. Germline loops: CDR1 LGHDT, CDR2 YNNKEL (reference sequence). The CDR3 contains 12 residues. The V gene lost 1 base and the J gene lost 6 bases, with 6 bases spanning the gap. CDR3 amino acids: CASSQAQNGYTF. CDR3 nucleotide sequence: TGTGCCAGCAGCCAAGCACAGAATGGCTACACCTTC.

This rearrangement joins TRBV7-8 to TRBJ2-5, with unresolved D. Germline CDR1 SGHVS, CDR2 FQNEAQ. This CDR3 contains 12 residues. V was trimmed by 1 base and J by 0 bases, leaving 0 bases between them. CDR3 bases: TGTGCCAGCAGCTTAGACCAAGAGACCCAGTACTTC. Amino acids: CASSLDQETQYF.

The chain recombines TRBV12-5 with TRBJ2-3, with D possibly being TRBD2 (6 bases). CDR1 is LGHNT and CDR2 is FRNRAP in the germline V gene. Trimming shortened V by 5 bases and J by 9 bases, and 9 bases separated the two germline ends. This CDR3 region has 11 residues. The CDR3 sequence: CASGRGETQYF. CDR3 DNA: TGTGCTAGTGGTCGCGGGGAAACGCAGTATTTT.

The rearrangement links TRBV28 to TRBJ2-1; the D call may be TRBD1 or TRBD2 (5 bases each). This CDR3 is 13 amino acids long. CDR1 is MDHEN and CDR2 is SYDVKM in the germline V gene. Trimming removed 6 bases from V and 6 bases from J, with 12 bases in between. CDR3 sequence reads: CASSIGATNEQFF. The CDR3 DNA is TGTGCCAGCAGCATCGGGGCCACCAATGAGCAGTTCTTC.

This clone was picked up a small number of times. V usage is TRBV5-5 and J usage is TRBJ1-1; 9 bases are a match to TRBD1. CDR1 SGHKS and CDR2 YYEKEE come from the germline V gene (reference sequence). This CDR3 has 14 residues. Trimming cost V 3 bases and J 1 base; bases outside gene matches: 1. CDR3 region: CASSWGQGNTEAFF. DNA of the CDR3: TGTGCCAGCAGCTGGGGACAGGGGAACACTGAAGCTTTCTTT.

A single count supports this clone. V is TRBV11-3 and J is TRBJ1-1; D uncertain. Per the germline V gene, CDR1 is SGHNT and CDR2 is YENEEA. V lost 4 bases and J 1 base, leaving 13 bases between the germline ends. The CDR3 contains 15 residues. The CDR3 DNA follows: TGTGCCAGCAGCTCCCAGACCACAGCGAACACTGAAGCTTTCTTT. It is translated as CASSSQTTANTEAFF.

The chain links TRBV24-1 to TRBJ1-1, with D perhaps matching TRBD1 (5 bases). The CDR3 has 13 amino acids. V lost 9 bases and J lost 1, with 11 bases in between. Germline V gene sequence: CDR1 KGHDR, CDR2 SFDVKD. The CDR3 sequence: CATRPTGNTEAFF. The CDR3 region has the DNA TGTGCCACCCGTCCAACAGGGAACACTGAAGCTTTCTTT.

A note on this clone: The sample holds other DNA sequences that translate to the same CDR3. CDR3 sequence reads: CASSFARNTEAFF. For the CDR3, the DNA is TGTGCCAGCAGCTTTGCCCGGAACACTGAAGCTTTCTTT. The rearrangement joins TRBV3-1 (or the pseudogene TRBV3-2) to TRBJ1-1; D uncertain. Germline V CDR1 and CDR2: LGHDT, YNNKEL (reference sequence). The CDR3 runs 13 residues. Trimming shortened V by 5 bases and J by 1 base, and 8 bases separated the two germline ends.